These T cell receptor beta chains were read from a single sample in a study of blood T cell repertoires in COVID-19. Assay used: immunoSEQ multiplex PCR; TCRdb lists only in-frame clones, some missing. The sample lists 400,000 or so clones, approximately 90% seen once, with around 1.1% in the top ten. Sequencing input: PBMCs or T cells enriched from blood (not recorded which). Receptors originate from a man between 25 and 39 years old who had recovered from COVID-19. The CDR3 runs from the conserved cysteine through the conserved F or W. Expanded clones get a size class; other rows say once, few or many, or leave the size out.

J	size	V	CDR3
TRBJ2-5	NA	TRBV11-2	CASSLDREETQYF
TRBJ2-1	NA	TRBV11-2	CASSRFLLSNEQFF
TRBJ2-3	NA	TRBV5-1	CASTIGLAGVDTQYF
TRBJ1-1	NA	TRBV7-9	CASSLATDEAFF
TRBJ2-7	once	TRBV7-9	CASSLYIDYEQYF
TRBJ1-1	few	TRBV7-9	CASQGQGSAEAFF
TRBJ2-7	NA	TRBV7-9	CASSLLAGVNEQYF
TRBJ1-1	NA	TRBV29-1	CSVVGAGWNTEAFF
TRBJ1-2	NA	TRBV7-8	CASSLGWADYGYTF
TRBJ2-1	NA	TRBV18	CASSRSQGSYNEQFF